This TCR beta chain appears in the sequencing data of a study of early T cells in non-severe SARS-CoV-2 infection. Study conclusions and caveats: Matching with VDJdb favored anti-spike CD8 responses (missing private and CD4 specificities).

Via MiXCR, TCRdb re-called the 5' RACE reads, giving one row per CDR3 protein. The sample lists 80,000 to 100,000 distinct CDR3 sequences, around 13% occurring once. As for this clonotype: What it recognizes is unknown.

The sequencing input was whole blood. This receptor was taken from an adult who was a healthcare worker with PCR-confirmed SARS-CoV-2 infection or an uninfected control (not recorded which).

The CDR3: CASSAGPDQPQHF. In nucleotides, the CDR3 is TGTGCCAGCAGTGCCGGGCCAGATCAGCCCCAGCATTTT. This sequence joins TRBV6-4 and TRBJ1-5; no firm D call. CDR3 size: 13 residues. V was clipped by 4 bases and J by 5 bases, with 9 bases between them. The V gene's germline CDR1 is MRHNA and CDR2 SNTAGT.